One sample yielded the 12 T cell receptor beta chains listed below, sequenced in a study of graft-versus-host responses after intestinal transplantation. Measured with immunoSEQ multiplex PCR; TCRdb has only the in-frame clones, and not every one. Here the sample spans 60,000 or so clones, more than 75% being singletons. Specimen: PBMCs, collected 118 days after intestinal transplantation. The source is a human patient who received an intestinal transplant, so some T cells may come from the graft donor.

The J gene is TRBJ2-7, the V gene TRBV27; 12 nucleotides match TRBD1. Germline V lookup: CDR1 MNHEY, CDR2 SMNVEV (reference sequence). The CDR3 covers 14 residues. V trimming: 3 bases; J trimming: 5 bases; junction bases outside the gene matches: 2. CDR3 region: CASSFGTGGHEQYF. CDR3 in DNA: TGTGCCAGCAGTTTTGGGACAGGGGGCCACGAGCAGTACTTC.

J is TRBJ2-7 and V is TRBV5-1; 12 nucleotides align to TRBD2. With V trimmed by 2 bases and J by 2 bases, 8 bases remained unmatched. This CDR3 contains 17 residues. Germline V CDR1 and CDR2: SGHRS, YFSETQ. CDR3 region: CASSFGLAGLRAYEQYF. CDR3 DNA sequence: TGCGCCAGCAGCTTCGGACTAGCGGGGCTCAGGGCCTACGAGCAGTACTTC. The full variable domain, completed using reference TRBV5-1 and TRBJ2-7, is KAGVTQTPRYLIKTRGQQVTLSCSPISGHRSVSWYQQTPGQGLQFLFEYFSETQRNKGNFPGRFSGRQFSNSRSEMNVSTLELGDSALYLCASSFGLAGLRAYEQYFGPGTRLTVT.

The chain uses TRBV5-6 and TRBJ2-1, with 7 bases that match TRBD1. The CDR3 is 15 amino acids. Per the germline V gene, CDR1 is SGHDT and CDR2 is YYEEEE. The junction had 9 bases not matched to a gene; V was cut back by 3 bases and J by 6 bases. CDR3 nucleotide sequence: TGTGCCAGCAGCTCCACAGGGGACGCCCGCAATGAGCAGTTCTTC. Its translation is CASSSTGDARNEQFF.

The rearrangement links TRBV28 to TRBJ2-3; no reliable D call. Germline V gene lookup returns CDR1 MDHEN and CDR2 SYDVKM. This CDR3 region has 15 residues. Between the trimmed V and J ends, which lost 5 bases and 2 bases, there was a span of 14 bases. The CDR3 protein is CASSPLKAYTDTQYF. The CDR3 nucleotides are TGTGCCAGCAGTCCCCTTAAGGCGTACACAGATACGCAGTATTTT.

The chain has TRBV2 and TRBJ1-5; D might be TRBD1 (6 bases). The germline V gene encodes CDR1 SNHLY and CDR2 FYNNEI. The CDR3 has 15 amino acids. The V end lost 2 bases, the J end lost 4 bases, and 12 bases lay between the germline ends. CDR3 in amino acids: CASSEYRAGNQPQHF. The DNA for the CDR3 is TGTGCCAGCAGTGAATACAGGGCGGGGAATCAGCCCCAGCATTTT. The complete variable domain, with remaining parts taken from reference TRBV2 and TRBJ1-5, reads EPEVTQTPSHQVTQMGQEVILRCVPISNHLYFYWYRQILGQKVEFLVSFYNNEISEKSEIFDDQFSVERPDGSNFTLKIRSTKLEDSAMYFCASSEYRAGNQPQHFGDGTRLSIL.

The chain joins TRBV7-8 to TRBJ2-7, with 7 bases identical to TRBD1. The CDR3 totals 14 residues. With 5 bases clipped from V and 1 base from J, the junction kept 5 bases outside the gene matches. Germline loops: CDR1 SGHVS, CDR2 FQNEAQ. The CDR3 region has the DNA TGTGCCAGCAGCCTCCGGGACAGTTCCTACGAGCAGTACTTC. Translation: CASSLRDSSYEQYF.

The CDR3, as DNA: TGTGCCAGCAGTGAATCACTCGACGGTGGAAACACCATATATTTT. Translated, it gives CASSESLDGGNTIYF. The chain joins TRBV6-1 to TRBJ1-3; D remains ambiguous. CDR1 is MNHNS, CDR2 SASEGT, per germline. The length of the CDR3 is 15 residues. V lost 2 bases to trimming and J lost 3 bases, with 11 bases between them.

The chain has TRBV2 and TRBJ1-1; no firm D call. The CDR3 totals 13 residues. V lost 10 bases, J lost 1 base, and 13 bases lay in between. Germline V CDR1 and CDR2: SNHLY, FYNNEI. CDR3 nucleotides: TGTGCCACCCTTCGGGTAGGGAACACTGAAGCTTTCTTT. This codes for CATLRVGNTEAFF.

V is TRBV4-1 and J is TRBJ2-5, with D unclear. V lost 4 bases to trimming and J lost 5 bases, with 11 bases between them. The CDR3 loop spans 13 amino acids. The germline gives CDR1 MGHRA, CDR2 YSYEKL. The CDR3 DNA reads TGCGCCAGCAGCCTCGTTTATAGCGAGACCCAGTACTTC. As protein: CASSLVYSETQYF.

The chain joins TRBV28 to TRBJ2-1; D may be TRBD1 (6 bases). V gave up 5 bases and J gave up 9 bases, with 17 bases separating them. In germline, CDR1 is MDHEN, CDR2 SYDVKM. The CDR3 extends over 14 amino acids. For the CDR3, the DNA is TGTGCCAGCAGTATAGTTAGGGGGAGCGGTGAGCAGTTCTTC. It translates to CASSIVRGSGEQFF.

This chain joins TRBV7-2 and TRBJ2-3; TRBD2 might be the D (5 bases). CDR3 length equals 13 residues. V lost 5 bases and J lost 5, with 11 bases in between. Germline V lookup: CDR1 SGHTA, CDR2 FQGNSA. The CDR3 sequence is CASSPGLVDTQYF. The CDR3 coding sequence is TGTGCCAGCAGCCCCGGACTTGTAGATACGCAGTATTTT.

The chain joins TRBV28 to TRBJ2-2; D unresolved. Between the trimmed V and J ends, which lost 2 bases and 6 bases, there was a span of 13 bases. Germline V gene lookup returns CDR1 MDHEN and CDR2 SYDVKM. This CDR3 region has 15 residues. The CDR3: CASSLRSAWPGELFF. CDR3 DNA: TGTGCCAGCAGTTTACGGTCAGCCTGGCCCGGGGAGCTGTTTTTT. Full variable domain (remainder filled in from reference TRBV28 and TRBJ2-2): DVKVTQSSRYLVKRTGEKVFLECVQDMDHENMFWYRQDPGLGLRLIYFSYDVKMKEKGDIPEGYSVSREKKERFSLILESASTNQTSMYLCASSLRSAWPGELFFGEGSRLTVL.